Here is one TCR beta chain with its context. Its cognate antigen is unknown. Healthy bone marrow donors formed the donor group. This sample is part of a study of cytomegalovirus exposure and HLA in healthy donors. Study-level results: CMV serostatus alone was available as immune exposure information.

The CDR3 consists of 14 residues. CDR1 is KGHSH and CDR2 is LQKENI in the germline V gene. V gave up 1 base and J gave up 11 bases; unmatched junction bases: 7. The PCR used 60 Vbeta and 13 Jbeta primers. Here immunoSEQ multiplex PCR was the method, and the copy in TCRdb shows in-frame clones only, minus some. The sample comprises 110,000 or so clones, 75% to 85% of which are singletons, and 2.1% rests with the top ten. Sequencing was done on a sample of PBMCs. The rearrangement links TRBV18 to TRBJ1-1; 10 bases are shared with TRBD1. The clonotype was recovered from a man aged 25 to 40 in good health and CMV-seronegative. In nucleotides, the CDR3 is TGTGCCAGCTCACCACTTGGGACAGGGGATGAGGCTTTCTTT. Protein product: CASSPLGTGDEAFF. The full variable domain, with the rest looked up from reference TRBV18 and TRBJ1-1, is NAGVMQNPRHLVRRRGQEARLRCSPMKGHSHVYWYRQLPEEGLKFMVYLQKENIIDESGMPKERFSAEFPKEGPSILRIQQVVRGDSAAYFCASSPLGTGDEAFFGQGTRLTVV.